This record covers a single TCR beta chain. This sample stems from a study of T cell changes during pregnancy in multiple sclerosis. The CDR3 consists of 12 residues. Trimming left V 4 bases short and J 7 bases short, with 8 bases between. Per the germline V gene, CDR1 is MNHEY and CDR2 is SMNVEV (reference sequence). This table comes from immunoSEQ multiplex PCR, and its TCRdb copy is limited to in-frame clones, with some not included. The sample records some 100,000 clones, almost 95% being singletons. The sequence was collected from a female donor with multiple sclerosis, enrolled in a pregnancy study. The chain is built from TRBV27 and TRBJ2-1, with D possibly TRBD2 on 6 matching bases. Sequenced material: peripheral blood, taken before pregnancy. The CDR3 sequence: CASSSLANEQFF. The CDR3 coding sequence is TGTGCCAGCAGTTCACTAGCTAATGAGCAGTTCTTC.